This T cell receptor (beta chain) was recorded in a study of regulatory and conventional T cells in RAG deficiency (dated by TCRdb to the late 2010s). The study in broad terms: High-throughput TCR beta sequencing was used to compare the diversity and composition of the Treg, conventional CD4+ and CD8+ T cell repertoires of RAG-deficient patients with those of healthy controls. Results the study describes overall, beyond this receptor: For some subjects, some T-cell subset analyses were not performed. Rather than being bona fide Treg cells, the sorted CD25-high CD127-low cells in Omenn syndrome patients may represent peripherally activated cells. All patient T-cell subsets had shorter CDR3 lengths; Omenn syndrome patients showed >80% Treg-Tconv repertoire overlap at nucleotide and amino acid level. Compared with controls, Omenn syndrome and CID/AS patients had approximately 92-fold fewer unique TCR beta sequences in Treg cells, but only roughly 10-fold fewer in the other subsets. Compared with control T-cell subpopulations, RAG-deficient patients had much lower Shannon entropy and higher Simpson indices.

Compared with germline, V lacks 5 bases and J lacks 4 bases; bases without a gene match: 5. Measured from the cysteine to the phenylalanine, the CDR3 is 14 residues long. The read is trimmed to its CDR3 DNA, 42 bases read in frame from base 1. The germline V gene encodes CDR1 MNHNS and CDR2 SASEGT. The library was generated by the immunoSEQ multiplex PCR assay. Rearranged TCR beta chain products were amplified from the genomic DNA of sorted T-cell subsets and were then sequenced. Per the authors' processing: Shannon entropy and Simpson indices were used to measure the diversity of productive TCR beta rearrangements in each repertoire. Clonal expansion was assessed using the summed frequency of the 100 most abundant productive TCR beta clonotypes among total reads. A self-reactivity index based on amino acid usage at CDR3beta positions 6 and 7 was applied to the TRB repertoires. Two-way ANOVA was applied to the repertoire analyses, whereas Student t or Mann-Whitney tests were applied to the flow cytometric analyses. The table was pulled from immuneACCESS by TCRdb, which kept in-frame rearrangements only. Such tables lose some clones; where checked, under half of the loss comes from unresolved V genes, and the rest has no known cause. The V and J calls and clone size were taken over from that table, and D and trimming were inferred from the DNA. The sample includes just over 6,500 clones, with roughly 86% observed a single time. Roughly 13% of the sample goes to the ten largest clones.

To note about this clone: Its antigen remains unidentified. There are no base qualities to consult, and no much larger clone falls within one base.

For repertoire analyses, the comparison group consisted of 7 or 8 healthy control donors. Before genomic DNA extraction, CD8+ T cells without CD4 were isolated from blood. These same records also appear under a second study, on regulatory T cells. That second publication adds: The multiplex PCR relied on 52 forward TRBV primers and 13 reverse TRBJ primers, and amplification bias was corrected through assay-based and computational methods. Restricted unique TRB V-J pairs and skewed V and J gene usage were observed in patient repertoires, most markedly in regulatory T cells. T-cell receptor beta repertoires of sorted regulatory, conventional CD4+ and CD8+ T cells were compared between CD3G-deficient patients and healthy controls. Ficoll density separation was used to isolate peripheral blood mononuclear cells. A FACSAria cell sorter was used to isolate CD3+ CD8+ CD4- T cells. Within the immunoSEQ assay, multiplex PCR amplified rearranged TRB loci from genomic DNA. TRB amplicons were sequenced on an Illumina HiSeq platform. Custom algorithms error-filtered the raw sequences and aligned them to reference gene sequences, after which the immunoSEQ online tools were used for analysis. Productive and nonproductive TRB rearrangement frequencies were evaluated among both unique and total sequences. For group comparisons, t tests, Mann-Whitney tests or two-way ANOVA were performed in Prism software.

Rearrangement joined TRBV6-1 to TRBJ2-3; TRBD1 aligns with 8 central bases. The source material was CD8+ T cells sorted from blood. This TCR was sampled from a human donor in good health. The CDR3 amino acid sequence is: CASSFGQGADTQYF. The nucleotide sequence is TGTGCCAGCAGTTTTGGACAGGGCGCAGATACGCAGTATTTT.